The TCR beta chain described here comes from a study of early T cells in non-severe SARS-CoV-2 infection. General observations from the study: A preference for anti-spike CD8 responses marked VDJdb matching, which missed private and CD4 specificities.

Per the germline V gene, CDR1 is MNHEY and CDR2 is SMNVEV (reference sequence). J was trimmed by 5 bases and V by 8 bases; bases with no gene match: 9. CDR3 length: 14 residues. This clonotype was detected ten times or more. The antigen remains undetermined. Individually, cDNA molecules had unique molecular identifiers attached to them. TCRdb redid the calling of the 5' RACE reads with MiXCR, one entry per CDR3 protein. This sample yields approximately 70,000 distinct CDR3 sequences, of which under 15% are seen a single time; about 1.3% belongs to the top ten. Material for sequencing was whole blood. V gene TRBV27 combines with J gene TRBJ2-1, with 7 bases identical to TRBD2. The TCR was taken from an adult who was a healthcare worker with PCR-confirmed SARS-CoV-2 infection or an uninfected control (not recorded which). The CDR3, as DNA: TGTGCCAGCGTTGAGAGCGGGACCCACAATGAGCAGTTCTTC. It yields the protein CASVESGTHNEQFF.